Presented here are 10 T cell receptor beta chains from one specimen sequenced in a study of blood T cell repertoires in COVID-19. Here immunoSEQ multiplex PCR was the method, and the copy in TCRdb shows in-frame clones only, minus some. The table records 55,000 to 65,000 clones, about nine tenths of them present only once. The sequencing sample was made of peripheral blood. Receptors were obtained from a human donor with active COVID-19. The donor label of this sample is uncertain.

The rearrangement uses TRBV24-1 and TRBJ1-5, with TRBD1 identical over 9 bases. In germline, CDR1 is KGHDR, CDR2 SFDVKD. The CDR3 loop spans 14 amino acids. V was clipped by 4 bases and J by 6 bases; unmatched bases: 3. The CDR3 spells CATSEGQGLQPQHF. DNA of the CDR3: TGTGCCACCAGTGAGGGACAGGGTCTTCAGCCCCAGCATTTT.

The rearrangement uses TRBV7-9 and TRBJ1-1; D is undetermined. Trimming cost V 10 bases and J 6 bases, with 9 bases left between them. The CDR3 has 10 residues. CDR1 and CDR2 (germline): SEHNR, FQNEAQ (reference sequence). The CDR3 region is CATEMAEAFF. CDR3 in DNA: TGTGCCACTGAGATGGCTGAAGCTTTCTTT. Using reference TRBV7-9 and TRBJ1-1 for the parts outside the CDR3, the full variable domain is DTGVSQNPRHKITKRGQNVTFRCDPISEHNRLYWYRQTLGQGPEFLTYFQNEAQLEKSRLLSDRFSAERPKGSFSTLEIQRTEQGDSAMYLCATEMAEAFFGQGTRLTVV.

The table lists this clone with a few counts. The V and J genes are TRBV2 and TRBJ1-1; D gene uncertain. There are 14 residues in the CDR3. Deletions cut 4 bases from V and 2 bases from J, with 11 bases between. Germline V CDR1 and CDR2: SNHLY, FYNNEI. CDR3 nucleotide sequence: TGTGCCAGCAGTGTGAGGCAGCCCAACACTGAAGCTTTCTTT. As protein: CASSVRQPNTEAFF.

The V gene is TRBV27, the J gene TRBJ2-7; 11 positions agree with TRBD1. CDR1 and CDR2 (germline): MNHEY, SMNVEV (reference sequence). V gave up 4 bases and J gave up 3 bases; unmatched junction bases: 5. This CDR3 has 15 amino acids. The CDR3: CASSWTGTGGYEQYF. The CDR3 nucleotides are TGTGCCAGCAGTTGGACCGGGACAGGGGGCTACGAGCAGTACTTC.

The chain uses TRBV7-3 and TRBJ2-7; D remains ambiguous. The CDR3 sequence is 13 residues long. Per germline, CDR1 SGHTA and CDR2 FQGTGA. Trimming cost V 1 base and J 3 bases, with 7 bases left between them. The CDR3 sequence is CASSLSGGYEQYF. Written as DNA, the CDR3 is TGTGCCAGCAGCTTAAGTGGCGGCTACGAGCAGTACTTC.

V and J are TRBV4-3 and TRBJ2-3; 8 bases are shared with TRBD1. The CDR3 has 17 amino acids. Trimming at V came to 2 bases and at J to 0 bases, leaving 7 bases not matched to a gene. From germline, CDR1 is LGHNA and CDR2 YSLEER. CDR3 bases: TGCGCCAGCAGCCAAAAGTCAGGGGGCACGAGCACAGATACGCAGTATTTT. Protein product: CASSQKSGGTSTDTQYF.

The DNA for the CDR3 is TGTGCCAGCTCACCACAGGGGGCCACTGAAGCTTTCTTT. Protein: CASSPQGATEAFF. The chain links TRBV18 to TRBJ1-1, with TRBD1 identical over 7 bases. This CDR3 is built from 13 residues. Trimming at V came to 1 base and at J to 4 bases, leaving 0 bases not matched to a gene. Germline V CDR1 and CDR2: KGHSH, LQKENI.

This chain links TRBV5-5 with TRBJ2-7, with D perhaps TRBD1 (6 bases). The V end was cut by 5 bases, the J end by 4 bases, with 19 bases between. Germline loops: CDR1 SGHKS, CDR2 YYEKEE (reference sequence). The CDR3 spans 15 residues. The CDR3 spells CASRDRDNLLYEQYF. As DNA, the CDR3 is TGTGCCAGCAGGGACCGGGACAACCTTCTATACGAGCAGTACTTC.

This rearrangement joins TRBV5-4 to TRBJ1-6; D remains unclear. CDR3 length: 14 residues. Germline assignment: CDR1 SGHNT and CDR2 YYREEE (reference sequence). Between the trimmed V and J ends, which lost 0 bases and 4 bases, there was a span of 5 bases. CDR3: CASSLEEYNSPLHF. CDR3 DNA sequence: TGTGCCAGCAGCTTGGAAGAGTATAATTCACCCCTCCACTTT.

This chain uses TRBV18 with TRBJ1-2; 8 bases line up with TRBD1. Germline loops: CDR1 KGHSH, CDR2 LQKENI. This CDR3 is built from 15 residues. V dropped 0 bases and J dropped 8; count of bases not matched to a gene: 8. CDR3 residues: CASSPPDRALYGYTF. The CDR3 DNA reads as TGTGCCAGCTCACCACCGGACAGGGCCCTCTACGGCTACACCTTC.